This is a list of T cell receptor beta chains from one sample in a study of blood T cell repertoires in COVID-19. Profiled with immunoSEQ multiplex PCR; TCRdb holds only in-frame clones, not every one. The sample consists of around 260,000 clones, about nine tenths of them appearing once. The sequencing input was peripheral blood. The receptors shown here come from a man aged 40-49 years who had recovered from COVID-19. CDR3s include the opening cysteine and the closing phenylalanine or tryptophan. Size is omitted from some rows. Given values are once, few, many or a class for expanded clones.

cdr3_aa: CASTLAGGSTDTQYF
v_call: TRBV7-9
clone_size: -

cdr3_aa: CASSGNRDRLNYGYTF
v_call: TRBV6-1
clone_size: once

cdr3_aa: CASSADRAGANVLTF
v_call: TRBV9
clone_size: -

cdr3_aa: CARSHGGLALSYQETQYF
v_call: TRBV7-5
clone_size: once

cdr3_aa: CASSGRTGVNTEAFF
v_call: TRBV6-2/TRBV6-3
clone_size: -

cdr3_aa: CASSPGQGSTEAFF
v_call: TRBV18
clone_size: -

cdr3_aa: CASTKGGNGNEQFF
v_call: TRBV7-9
clone_size: -

cdr3_aa: CASSPGPVKETQYF
v_call: TRBV11-2
clone_size: few

cdr3_aa: CAISEDWRTEAFF
v_call: TRBV10-3
clone_size: -

cdr3_aa: CASSSDRGGSPLHF
v_call: TRBV6-6
clone_size: -

cdr3_aa: CASSYDRSSNQPQHF
v_call: TRBV6-5
clone_size: -

cdr3_aa: CASSPGTSGARAQFF
v_call: TRBV27
clone_size: -

cdr3_aa: CALSEADTQYF
v_call: TRBV7-2
clone_size: -

cdr3_aa: CASSLTLVAGGEQFF
v_call: TRBV7-3
clone_size: -

cdr3_aa: CSAADRFEQYF
v_call: TRBV20-1
clone_size: -

cdr3_aa: CASRGQGEGQPQHF
v_call: TRBV25-1
clone_size: -

cdr3_aa: CAISELDRSNQPQHF
v_call: TRBV10-3
clone_size: -

cdr3_aa: CASSLGGPLEQYF
v_call: TRBV5-1
clone_size: once

cdr3_aa: CASSHGLGGYEQYF
v_call: TRBV27
clone_size: -

cdr3_aa: CATSREGSYGYTF
v_call: TRBV15
clone_size: -

cdr3_aa: CASRLGDRVSYGYTF
v_call: TRBV19
clone_size: once

cdr3_aa: CASSEAYGYTF
v_call: TRBV2
clone_size: few

cdr3_aa: CASSLSPGLNTEAFF
v_call: TRBV7-2
clone_size: few

cdr3_aa: CASSEARGTGGYTF
v_call: TRBV10-1
clone_size: once